A single T cell receptor beta chain is shown here with its context. The source of the sample is a study of T cell changes during pregnancy in multiple sclerosis. Repertoires were generated with immunoSEQ multiplex PCR, while TCRdb's copy carries only in-frame clones and drops some. The sample lists roughly 110,000 clones, 92% seen once, with approximately 1.6% in the top ten. Germline V lookup: CDR1 SGHNT, CDR2 YYREEE (reference sequence). Trimming pared 4 bases from V and 4 bases from J, leaving 12 bases between. The CDR3 length is 14 residues. The chain employs TRBV5-4 and TRBJ2-1; TRBD1 might be the D (6 bases). This TCR came from a female donor with multiple sclerosis, enrolled in a pregnancy study. This specimen was peripheral blood, taken after pregnancy. This chain's CDR3 is CASSPTGIYNEQFF. The CDR3, as DNA: TGTGCCAGCAGCCCTACAGGGATTTACAATGAGCAGTTCTTC.